This is a list of T cell receptor beta chains from one sample in a study of technical replicates of blood from four donors. Repertoires were generated with immunoSEQ multiplex PCR, while TCRdb's copy carries only in-frame clones and drops some. The sample has 65,000 to 90,000 clones; about 86% are singletons. Source material: PBMCs. Source of these receptors: a human donor in good health. Some clones in this sample may be carry-over from other donors' samples. The CDR3 runs from the conserved cysteine through the conserved F or W. The D gene is left open where the match is weak. Expanded clones get a size class; other rows say once, few or many, or leave the size out.

j_call v_call clone_size cdr3_length d_call cdr3_aa cdr3_nt
TRBJ2-2 TRBV5-1 NA 18 TRBD2 CASSSRLAGETDTGELFF TGCGCCAGCAGCTCCAGACTAGCGGGAGAAACAGACACCGGGGAGCTGTTTTTT
TRBJ2-7 TRBV15 NA 13 NA CATSLEVDYEQYF TGTGCCACCAGCCTCGAGGTGGATTACGAGCAGTACTTC
TRBJ2-7 TRBV27 NA 15 NA CASSSRGAHPYEQYF TGTGCCAGCAGTTCCAGGGGGGCGCATCCCTACGAGCAGTACTTC
TRBJ2-5 TRBV2 NA 16 TRBD2 CASSLRLAGGQETQYF TGTGCCAGCAGTCTACGTCTAGCGGGGGGACAAGAGACCCAGTACTTC
TRBJ2-5 TRBV14 NA 15 NA CASSQVEGAYSAQYF TGTGCCAGCAGCCAAGTGGAAGGGGCCTATTCGGCCCAGTACTTC
TRBJ2-7 TRBV27 NA 14 TRBD2 CASSLSAGAYEQYF TGTGCCAGCAGTTTATCGGCGGGAGCCTACGAGCAGTACTTC
TRBJ2-2 TRBV7-6 NA 15 TRBD1 CASSRYRGDTGELFF TGTGCCAGCAGCAGATACAGGGGAGACACCGGGGAGCTGTTTTTT
TRBJ2-7 TRBV29-1 NA 12 NA CSVDGGGAEQYF TGCAGCGTTGACGGGGGTGGGGCAGAGCAGTACTTC
TRBJ1-2 TRBV30 NA 14 TRBD1 CAWGTGTANYGYTF TGTGCCTGGGGGACAGGAACAGCTAACTATGGCTACACCTTC
TRBJ1-4 TRBV28 NA 13 TRBD1 CASRTGIEEKLFF TGTGCCAGCAGGACAGGGATTGAGGAAAAACTGTTTTTT
TRBJ2-1 TRBV29-1 NA 11 TRBD2 CSVVLAGEQFF TGCAGCGTCGTCCTAGCGGGGGAGCAGTTCTTC
TRBJ1-6 TRBV29-1 NA 13 NA CSVKSSYNSPLHF TGCAGCGTGAAGAGCTCCTATAATTCACCCCTCCACTTT
TRBJ2-5 TRBV12-5 NA 15 NA CASGFGGPRGKTQYF TGTGCTAGTGGTTTCGGGGGTCCGAGGGGCAAGACCCAGTACTTC
TRBJ2-7 TRBV4-2 NA 17 NA CASSQDLALLSTYGQYF TGTGCCAGCAGCCAAGATCTCGCACTACTTTCAACCTACGGGCAGTACTTC
TRBJ1-2 TRBV12-5 NA 13 NA CASGLLERSGYTF TGTGCTAGTGGTTTGTTAGAACGTAGTGGCTACACCTTC
TRBJ1-1 TRBV5-1 NA 13 NA CASSVVPGTEAFF TGCGCCAGCAGCGTGGTCCCGGGGACTGAAGCTTTCTTT
TRBJ1-1 TRBV7-9 NA 16 TRBD1 CASSFAGTGSGTEAFF TGTGCCAGCAGCTTCGCCGGGACAGGGTCAGGTACTGAAGCTTTCTTT
TRBJ1-2 TRBV29-1 NA 14 NA CSVEDRGRHYGYTF TGCAGCGTTGAAGATCGAGGGCGGCACTATGGCTACACCTTC
TRBJ1-5 TRBV19 NA 13 NA CASRTGRSQPQHF TGTGCCAGTAGGACAGGACGGAGTCAGCCCCAGCATTTT
TRBJ1-5 TRBV5-1 NA 15 NA CASRLTGESNQPQHF TGCGCCAGCAGACTGACGGGGGAGAGCAATCAGCCCCAGCATTTT
TRBJ2-2 TRBV9 NA 16 TRBD2 CASSALLAGGAGELFF TGTGCCAGCAGCGCGTTACTAGCGGGGGGGGCCGGGGAGCTGTTTTTT
TRBJ1-3 TRBV30 NA 18 TRBD1 CAWIKGEDRANSGNTIYF TGTGCCTGGATTAAGGGGGAGGACAGGGCGAACTCTGGAAACACCATATATTTT
TRBJ1-2 TRBV30 NA 15 TRBD1 CAWGTGGRANYGYTF TGTGCCTGGGGGACAGGCGGGCGGGCGAACTATGGCTACACCTTC
TRBJ1-1 TRBV5-1 NA 13 TRBD1 CASSLGQGAVAFF TGCGCCAGCAGCTTGGGCCAGGGGGCCGTAGCTTTCTTT
TRBJ2-7 TRBV7-9 NA 16 TRBD1 CASSLATGTGGPEQYF TGTGCCAGCAGCTTAGCAACCGGGACAGGGGGCCCCGAGCAGTACTTC
TRBJ2-7 TRBV7-2 NA 17 NA CASSAHHVITGSYEQYF TGTGCCAGCAGCGCGCACCATGTAATCACAGGTTCCTACGAGCAGTACTTC
TRBJ2-7 TRBV19 NA 16 TRBD2 CASRNRLAGGPYEQYF TGTGCCAGTAGAAACCGACTAGCGGGGGGGCCGTACGAGCAGTACTTC
TRBJ2-7 TRBV11-2 NA 14 TRBD2 CASSLRLAGARQYF TGTGCCAGCAGCTTGCGACTAGCGGGAGCTAGGCAGTACTTC
TRBJ1-2 TRBV5-6 NA 16 NA CASSLLRDNLNYGYTF TGTGCCAGCAGCTTGCTTCGGGACAACCTTAACTATGGCTACACCTTC
TRBJ2-2 TRBV4-2 NA 15 TRBD1 CASSQRGQETGELFF TGTGCCAGCAGCCAACGCGGACAGGAAACCGGGGAGCTGTTTTTT
TRBJ1-1 TRBV5-4 NA 16 NA CASSQELQGLNTEAFF TGTGCCAGCAGCCAAGAATTACAGGGCCTGAACACTGAAGCTTTCTTT
TRBJ2-7 TRBV7-2 NA 15 NA CASSLALLGADEQYF TGTGCCAGCAGCTTAGCACTTCTAGGGGCCGACGAGCAGTACTTC
TRBJ2-3 TRBV7-9 once 15 TRBD2 CASTRLAGGTDTQYF TGTGCCAGCACCAGACTAGCGGGGGGCACAGATACGCAGTATTTT
TRBJ2-1 TRBV2 NA 13 NA CASSAQNRNEQFF TGTGCCAGCAGTGCTCAAAACAGGAATGAGCAGTTCTTC
TRBJ1-5 TRBV5-6 NA 14 NA CASSLSGGGQPQHF TGTGCCAGCAGCTTGAGTGGGGGCGGGCAGCCCCAGCATTTT
TRBJ2-5 TRBV5-4 NA 17 NA CASSWDRGGGKVETQYF TGTGCCAGCAGCTGGGACCGTGGTGGGGGCAAGGTTGAGACCCAGTACTTC
TRBJ2-2 TRBV7-6 few 16 TRBD2 CASSLVRDGRSGELFF TGTGCCAGCAGCTTAGTACGGGACGGGAGGAGTGGGGAGCTGTTTTTT
TRBJ2-5 TRBV20-1 NA 10 NA CSVGEETQYF TGCAGTGTGGGAGAAGAGACCCAGTACTTC
TRBJ2-3 TRBV10-3 NA 16 TRBD2 CAISEGLAGGTDTQYF TGTGCCATCAGTGAGGGACTAGCGGGGGGCACAGATACGCAGTATTTT
TRBJ2-6 TRBV19 NA 17 TRBD2 CASSIDRGGTGANVLTF TGTGCCAGTAGTATAGATCGGGGGGGGACCGGGGCCAACGTCCTGACTTTC
TRBJ2-7 TRBV4-2 NA 14 NA CASSQDTSSYEQYF TGTGCCAGCAGCCAAGATACCAGCTCCTACGAGCAGTACTTC
TRBJ2-4 TRBV11-1 NA 17 NA CASSLVTGQVGKNIQYF TGTGCCAGCAGCTTAGTTACAGGCCAGGTTGGCAAAAACATTCAGTACTTC
TRBJ1-2 TRBV29-1 NA 11 NA CSDRDNYGYTF TGCAGCGACAGAGACAACTATGGCTACACCTTC
TRBJ1-5 TRBV7-9 NA 14 TRBD1 CASSPGQNNQPQHF TGTGCCAGCAGCCCGGGACAGAACAATCAGCCCCAGCATTTT
TRBJ2-2 TRBV5-1 NA 15 TRBD1 CASSLGDRNTGELFF TGCGCCAGCAGCTTGGGGGACAGAAACACCGGGGAGCTGTTTTTT
TRBJ1-5 TRBV18 NA 14 NA CASSRGGQNGPQHF TGTGCCAGCTCACGAGGAGGTCAAAATGGGCCCCAGCATTTT
TRBJ1-2 TRBV30 NA 12 NA CAWSEGPYGYTF TGTGCCTGGAGTGAGGGGCCCTATGGCTACACCTTC
TRBJ2-3 TRBV25-1 NA 15 NA CASSDGSGGTDTQYF TGTGCCAGCAGTGACGGATCGGGGGGCACAGATACGCAGTATTTT
TRBJ2-3 TRBV19 NA 14 TRBD2 CASIGTSRSDTQYF TGTGCCAGTATTGGGACTAGCAGGTCGGATACGCAGTATTTT
TRBJ1-5 TRBV19 NA 14 NA CASSISNSNQPQHF TGTGCCAGTAGTATCTCTAATAGCAATCAGCCCCAGCATTTT
TRBJ2-5 TRBV7-9 once 15 TRBD2 CASSLERGGVETQYF TGTGCCAGCAGCTTAGAGCGGGGGGGCGTTGAGACCCAGTACTTC
TRBJ1-1 TRBV5-1 few 16 TRBD1 CASSFGQGHMNTEAFF TGCGCCAGCAGCTTTGGACAGGGACACATGAACACTGAAGCTTTCTTT
TRBJ2-5 TRBV4-2 NA 19 TRBD2 CASSQISTAGGHPQETQYF TGTGCCAGCAGCCAAATTAGTACGGCGGGAGGGCACCCACAAGAGACCCAGTACTTC
TRBJ2-1 TRBV7-9 NA 12 NA CANARGADEQFF TGTGCCAACGCCAGGGGAGCCGATGAGCAGTTCTTC
TRBJ2-7 TRBV7-9 NA 15 TRBD1 CASSLDRGQSYEQYF TGTGCCAGCAGCCTGGACAGGGGCCAATCCTACGAGCAGTACTTC